This T cell receptor (beta chain) was profiled in a study of T cells after posttransplantation cyclophosphamide. Concerning this clone itself: Its antigen is unknown. A read error may account for a junction end that differs from germline.

The naive gate required viable CD3+CD4+ or CD3+CD8+ cells with CCR7+CD45RA+CD45RO-CD95-CD27+CD28+ phenotype. Study-wide points: Blood and skin or GI T cell repertoires showed limited TRB overlap. Recipient CMV seropositivity and CMV reactivation strongly tracked TRB clonality.

TCRdb keeps only in-frame clones here, not all; method: immunoSEQ multiplex PCR. The top ten hold roughly 0.15% of the sample, which has roughly 20,000 clones, roughly 98% seen once. The CDR3 runs to 13 residues. Germline assignment: CDR1 SGDLS and CDR2 YYNGEE. The sequence came from a man aged 35 to 55 in good health, CMV-negative, and a related stem cell transplant donor. V gene TRBV9 combines with J gene TRBJ2-1, with TRBD2 as a possible D gene (6 bases). Sample: naive CD4+ T cells sorted from PBMCs. The CDR3: CVSSIPGGSEQFF. Here the CDR3 DNA reads TGTGTCAGCAGCATCCCCGGGGGTAGTGAGCAGTTCTTC.